The next 6 T cell receptor beta chains were all read from a single sample in a study of T cell changes during pregnancy in multiple sclerosis. Sequencing used immunoSEQ multiplex PCR; TCRdb keeps in-frame clones, though not all of them. The sample has about 40,000 clones; about nine tenths are singletons. This specimen was CD4+ T cells from peripheral blood mononuclear cells, taken in the first trimester of pregnancy. These receptors all come from a female donor with multiple sclerosis, enrolled in a pregnancy study.

This chain uses TRBV7-9 with TRBJ1-6; unclear D gene. The germline gives CDR1 SEHNR, CDR2 FQNEAQ (reference sequence). Trimming removed 5 bases from V and 0 bases from J, with 5 bases in between. The CDR3 is made up of 14 amino acids. The CDR3 nucleotides read TGTGCCAGCAGCAGGAGCTCCTATAATTCACCCCTCCACTTT. The encoded protein is CASSRSSYNSPLHF.

The V and J genes are TRBV5-1 and TRBJ1-2, with D possibly TRBD1 on 5 matching bases. Germline-derived CDR1 and CDR2 are SGHRS and YFSETQ. This CDR3 has 12 residues. V was clipped by 0 bases and J by 8 bases, with 8 bases between them. CDR3: CASSLDRYGYTF. The DNA for the CDR3 is TGCGCCAGCAGCTTGGACAGGTACGGCTACACCTTC.

The chain is built from TRBV7-3 and TRBJ2-7; tentatively, D is TRBD1 (6 bases). V was shortened by 3 bases and J by 2 bases, with 17 bases between the two germline ends. The CDR3 consists of 16 residues. The germline V gene encodes CDR1 SGHTA and CDR2 FQGTGA. CDR3: CASSLGRDTATYEQYF. The CDR3 nucleotides are TGTGCCAGCAGCTTGGGCCGGGACACCGCTACCTACGAGCAGTACTTC.

The chain uses TRBV9 and TRBJ2-7; unclear D gene. Germline CDR1 SGDLS, CDR2 YYNGEE. CDR3 length equals 14 residues. With 0 bases removed from V and 2 bases from J, the gap between germline ends came to 9 bases. CDR3 amino acids: CASSVAGFAYEQYF. CDR3 nucleotide sequence: TGTGCCAGCAGCGTAGCAGGATTTGCCTACGAGCAGTACTTC.

J is TRBJ2-3 and V is TRBV29-1; unclear D gene. The V end was cut by 0 bases, the J end by 10 bases, with 8 bases between. This CDR3 spans 11 amino acids. Germline CDR1 is SQVTM and CDR2 is ANQGSEA. CDR3 sequence (DNA): TGCAGCGTTGAAGATCCCCAGGCGCAGTATTTT. Protein sequence: CSVEDPQAQYF.

The rearrangement joins TRBV6-6 to TRBJ2-5; D may be TRBD2 (5 bases). This CDR3 comprises 14 residues. Germline-derived CDR1 and CDR2 are MNHNY and SVGAGI (reference sequence). V lost 6 bases and J lost 1, with 12 bases in between. The CDR3 sequence is CASRGDKRQETQYF. The CDR3 bases are TGTGCCAGCAGGGGAGACAAGCGCCAAGAGACCCAGTACTTC.